This paragraph reports one T cell receptor (beta chain). Its antigen target is currently unknown. Qualities for individual bases were not recorded, and no much larger clone is one base off. For CDR1 and CDR2, the germline V gene lists SNHLY and FYNNEI. Its CDR3 holds 12 amino acids, cysteine through phenylalanine. The entry retains the CDR3 DNA only, 36 bases that are in frame from base 1. Trimming removed 6 bases from V and 1 base from J, leaving 6 bases between the germline ends. This entry is derived from a study of T cell repertoires in Merkel cell carcinoma (dated by TCRdb to the late 2010s). About the study as a whole: Patients with prior intralesional immunotherapy or systemic immune checkpoint blockade before the biopsy were excluded. MCPyV-specific clonotypes were first defined by tetramer sorting, cloning and paired TCR sequencing of expanded tumor-infiltrating lymphocytes. To be included, a subject needed both a diagnosis of MCPyV-positive Merkel cell carcinoma and tumor-infiltrating lymphocytes that had been successfully expanded in vitro.

Biopsy-confirmed MCPyV-positive Merkel cell carcinoma was present in the study subjects, and positive serum antibodies to T-antigen were found in every subject. Genomic DNA was extracted from over five adjacent 10-micron frozen tumor sections without cell sorting or culture. About 5 x 5 x 5 mm of tumor biopsy tissue was frozen in optimal cutting temperature compound. In the frozen biopsy, scout sections stained with hematoxylin and eosin confirmed plenty of Merkel cell carcinoma along with infiltrating cells. Findings and caveats that apply to the study as a whole: The study did not examine normal tissue biopsies.

TRB CDR3 sequencing and data processing of tumor genomic DNA were performed with the immunoSEQ assay. Held by TCRdb, this immuneACCESS table contains in-frame sequences only and omits some clones. Under half of the omission traces to an unresolved V gene where checked; the cause of the rest is unknown. This sample lists some 14,000 clones; roughly 80% were detected once. The ten largest clones capture roughly a sixth of the sample. The clonotype comes from an adult with Merkel cell carcinoma. The V gene is TRBV2 and the J gene is TRBJ1-1; there is no confident call for the D gene. The sample taken for sequencing was tumor tissue. The CDR3: CASRDGNTEAFF. The bases read TGTGCCAGCAGAGACGGGAACACTGAAGCTTTCTTT.